The 29 T cell receptor beta chains reported below all come from one sample, sequenced in a study of T cell changes during pregnancy in multiple sclerosis. Profiling relied on immunoSEQ multiplex PCR, and the TCRdb table lists in-frame clones only, not all of them. The data hold roughly 52,000 clones, with about 92% observed a single time. The specimen was CD4+ T cells from peripheral blood mononuclear cells, collected in the third trimester of pregnancy. The receptors were gathered from a female donor with multiple sclerosis, enrolled in a pregnancy study.

This chain's CDR3 is CASSLGLSTGELFF. The CDR3 region has the DNA TGTGCCAGCAGCTTAGGGCTCTCCACCGGGGAGCTGTTTTTT. The genes are TRBV7-8 and TRBJ2-2; D remains ambiguous. The length of the CDR3 is 14 residues. Germline-derived CDR1 and CDR2 are SGHVS and FQNEAQ. V was pared by 1 base and J by 4 bases, with 7 bases between.

This clone is a singleton in its sample. The chain is built from TRBV5-4 and TRBJ2-7; 7 bases line up with TRBD1. V was pared by 4 bases and J by 2 bases, with 6 bases of the junction left unmatched. The CDR3 consists of 14 residues. Per germline, CDR1 SGHNT and CDR2 YYREEE (reference sequence). The CDR3 nucleotides are TGTGCCAGCAGCGCCTCCGGGACAGCCTACGAGCAGTACTTC. It codes for CASSASGTAYEQYF.

V usage is TRBV6-1 and J usage is TRBJ2-1; 12 bases line up with TRBD2. CDR1 is MNHNS and CDR2 is SASEGT in the germline V gene. The trim removed 4 bases at V and 9 bases at J, leaving 4 bases unmatched. The CDR3 consists of 14 residues. This CDR3 is CASSGTSGTGEQFF. CDR3 nucleotide sequence: TGTGCCAGCAGTGGGACTAGCGGGACCGGTGAGCAGTTCTTC.

The J gene is TRBJ2-2, the V gene TRBV9, with a possible D match to TRBD1 (6 bases). The ends were cut back, 4 bases at V and 4 bases at J, with 11 bases in the middle. Germline V gives CDR1 SGDLS, CDR2 YYNGEE. The CDR3 has 14 residues. The CDR3 sequence is CASSTGTRTGELFF. CDR3 DNA: TGTGCCAGCAGCACCGGGACACGCACCGGGGAGCTGTTTTTT. Using reference TRBV9 and TRBJ2-2 for the parts outside the CDR3, the full variable domain is DSGVTQTPKHLITATGQRVTLRCSPRSGDLSVYWYQQSLDQGLQFLIQYYNGEERAKGNILERFSAQQFPDLHSELNLSSLELGDSALYFCASSTGTRTGELFFGEGSRLTVL.

The V call is TRBV5-6, the J call TRBJ1-3; the D gene is possibly TRBD1 (5 bases). V was clipped by 4 bases and J by 0 bases, with 17 bases between them. From germline, CDR1 is SGHDT and CDR2 YYEEEE. The CDR3 loop spans 17 amino acids. CDR3 in amino acids: CASSTPTADTSGNTIYF. The CDR3 DNA reads TGTGCCAGCAGCACCCCGACAGCCGATACCTCTGGAAACACCATATATTTT.

This chain connects TRBV18 to TRBJ1-5; 7 nucleotides align to TRBD1. Germline V gene data show CDR1 as KGHSH and CDR2 as LQKENI. This CDR3 has 14 amino acids. The junction had 4 bases not matched to a gene; V was cut back by 6 bases and J by 2 bases. The CDR3 region is CASSPTGGNQPQHF. For the CDR3, the DNA is TGTGCCAGCTCCCCTACAGGGGGCAATCAGCCCCAGCATTTT.

This clone appeared a single time. The chain employs TRBV7-8 and TRBJ2-3; 10 positions agree with TRBD1. After removal of 4 bases from V and 3 bases from J, the junction contained 7 bases not matched to a gene. The CDR3 has 16 residues. Looked up from germline, CDR1 is SGHVS and CDR2 is FQNEAQ. CDR3 coding DNA: TGTGCCAGCAGCTCCTACCGGGACAGGGGTACAGATACGCAGTATTTT. Its translation is CASSSYRDRGTDTQYF.

The rearrangement links TRBV27 to TRBJ2-1; D might be TRBD1 (6 bases). The CDR3 spans 18 residues. Trimming pared 4 bases from V and 9 bases from J, leaving 28 bases between. The germline gives CDR1 MNHEY, CDR2 SMNVEV (reference sequence). The CDR3 nucleotides are TGTGCCAGCAGTTCCCAACTGACAGGAAGCGTAGGTTCAGCTGAGCAGTTCTTC. Residues: CASSSQLTGSVGSAEQFF.

CDR3 loop: CASGGGGNQPQHF. DNA of the CDR3: TGTGCCAGCGGTGGGGGCGGGAATCAGCCCCAGCATTTT. The chain is built from TRBV28 and TRBJ1-5, with a possible D match to TRBD1 (6 bases). The CDR3 length is 13 residues. Germline CDR1 reads MDHEN; CDR2 reads SYDVKM. Trimming pared 8 bases from V and 4 bases from J, leaving 12 bases between. Supplemented by reference TRBV28 and TRBJ1-5, the full variable domain reads DVKVTQSSRYLVKRTGEKVFLECVQDMDHENMFWYRQDPGLGLRLIYFSYDVKMKEKGDIPEGYSVSREKKERFSLILESASTNQTSMYLCASGGGGNQPQHFGDGTRLSIL.

V is TRBV7-6 and J is TRBJ1-2, with 8 bases fitting TRBD1. The germline V gene encodes CDR1 SGHVS and CDR2 FNYEAQ. CDR3 length equals 13 residues. The J segment lost 7 bases and the V segment lost 4 bases, leaving 5 bases of the junction unmatched. This chain's CDR3 is CASSYGQGGGYTF. In DNA, the CDR3 is TGTGCCAGCAGCTACGGACAGGGAGGTGGCTACACCTTC.

CDR3 sequence: CATQTGVRAKNIQYF. CDR3 nucleotide sequence: TGTGCCACCCAGACAGGGGTGCGGGCCAAAAACATTCAGTACTTC. The chain is built from TRBV7-2 and TRBJ2-4, with 8 bases lining up with TRBD1. V was pared by 10 bases and J by 1 base, with 9 bases of the junction left unmatched. Germline V gene lookup returns CDR1 SGHTA and CDR2 FQGNSA. This CDR3 comprises 15 residues.

J is TRBJ1-1 and V is TRBV19; D remains unclear. V was trimmed by 5 bases and J by 7 bases, leaving 14 bases between them. CDR3 length equals 13 residues. CDR1 is LNHDA, CDR2 SQIVND, per germline (reference sequence). The CDR3 coding sequence is TGTGCCAGTAGTGCGGACGGACGGGGTGAAGCTTTCTTT. The encoded protein is CASSADGRGEAFF.

The chain combines TRBV4-2 with TRBJ2-2; D is perhaps TRBD2 (6 bases). Trimming shortened V by 0 bases and J by 4 bases, and 12 bases separated the two germline ends. The V gene's germline CDR1 is LGHNA and CDR2 YNFKEQ. The CDR3 is 16 residues long. In DNA, the CDR3 is TGTGCCAGCAGCCAAGAAGTAGCGGTGACCACCGGGGAGCTGTTTTTT. This sequence encodes CASSQEVAVTTGELFF.

This chain connects TRBV6-5 to TRBJ1-1; possibly TRBD1 for D (5 bases). The V gene's germline CDR1 is MNHEY and CDR2 SVGAGI. There are 14 residues in the CDR3. Trimming took off 0 bases at V and 11 bases at J, with 16 bases between the two ends. CDR3 DNA: TGTGCCAGCAGTTACTCAGATCGGAGGGGTCAGGCTTTCTTT. It translates to CASSYSDRRGQAFF.

The genes are TRBV11-2 and TRBJ1-3, with unresolved D. This CDR3 has 13 amino acids. Germline-derived CDR1 and CDR2 are SGHAT and FQNNGV. Trimming removed 5 bases from V and 0 bases from J, with 5 bases in between. For the CDR3, the DNA is TGTGCCAGCAGCCCTCGCTCTGGAAACACCATATATTTT. This sequence encodes CASSPRSGNTIYF. The full variable domain, its missing parts supplied by reference TRBV11-2 and TRBJ1-3, is EAGVAQSPRYKIIEKRQSVAFWCNPISGHATLYWYQQILGQGPKLLIQFQNNGVVDDSQLPKDRFSAERLKGVDSTLKIQPAKLEDSAVYLCASSPRSGNTIYFGEGSWLTVV.

The table lists this clone with a few counts. This rearrangement joins TRBV15 to TRBJ1-1, with 8 bases matching TRBD1. The CDR3 loop spans 13 amino acids. Trimming at V came to 0 bases and at J to 8 bases, leaving 2 bases not matched to a gene. From germline, CDR1 is LNHNV and CDR2 YYDKDF (reference sequence). The CDR3 loop is CATSRDRDREAFF. In DNA, the CDR3 is TGTGCCACCAGCAGAGATCGGGACAGGGAAGCTTTCTTT.

This clone occurred a few times. The V call is TRBV10-1, the J call TRBJ2-7, with D maybe TRBD2 (6 bases). Germline CDR1 is WNHNN and CDR2 is SYGVQD (reference sequence). The CDR3 is 14 amino acids. V dropped 0 bases and J dropped 2 bases, with 8 bases sitting between them. In nucleotides, the CDR3 is TGCGCCAGCAGTGAGTCGGGCGGGACCTACGAGCAGTACTTC. This sequence encodes CASSESGGTYEQYF.

The rearrangement links TRBV7-9 to TRBJ2-7, with D possibly TRBD2 on 5 matching bases. The CDR3 is 12 amino acids. The V and J ends lost 7 bases and 4 bases respectively, with 11 bases between them. The germline V gene has CDR1 SEHNR and CDR2 FQNEAQ (reference sequence). The CDR3 here is CASTTTGYEQYF. CDR3 sequence (DNA): TGTGCCAGCACCACGACGGGATACGAGCAGTACTTC.

A word on this clone: At one end, the junction sequence differs from germline, possibly due to a read error. The V call is TRBV27, the J call TRBJ1-1, with D possibly being TRBD1 (5 bases). The CDR3 totals 15 residues. CDR1 is MNHEY, CDR2 SMNVEV, per germline (reference sequence). Here the CDR3 DNA reads TGTGCCAGCAGTTTTACCGGACGGGGGAACTCTGAAGCTTTCTTT. Its translation is CASSFTGRGNSEAFF.

The chain joins TRBV19 to TRBJ1-1; TRBD1 might be the D (6 bases). CDR3 size: 14 residues. Germline CDR1 reads LNHDA; CDR2 reads SQIVND (reference sequence). Trimming cost V 0 bases and J 5 bases, with 10 bases left between them. CDR3 sequence reads: CASSIEDRGTEAFF. For the CDR3, the DNA is TGTGCCAGTAGTATAGAGGACAGAGGGACTGAAGCTTTCTTT. Full variable domain (missing parts from reference TRBV19 and TRBJ1-1): DGGITQSPKYLFRKEGQNVTLSCEQNLNHDAMYWYRQDPGQGLRLIYYSQIVNDFQKGDIAEGYSVSREKKESFPLTVTSAQKNPTAFYLCASSIEDRGTEAFFGQGTRLTVV.

This chain joins TRBV4-2 and TRBJ2-7; 8 bases fit TRBD2. Germline CDR1 LGHNA, CDR2 YNFKEQ. There are 16 residues in the CDR3. The junction had 10 bases not matched to a gene; V was cut back by 1 base and J by 5 bases. This chain's CDR3 is CASSQARGGRAHEQYF. The DNA of the CDR3 is TGTGCCAGCAGCCAAGCACGGGGGGGGCGAGCTCACGAGCAGTACTTC.

This chain connects TRBV7-2 to TRBJ1-2; 7 bases map to TRBD1. The V segment lost 0 bases and the J segment 0 bases; nucleotides outside the gene matches: 1. CDR1 and CDR2 from the germline V gene are SGHTA and FQGNSA. The CDR3 extends over 15 amino acids. CDR3 loop: CASSLAGGTNYGYTF. CDR3 nucleotide sequence: TGTGCCAGCAGCTTAGCAGGGGGCACTAACTATGGCTACACCTTC.

V usage is TRBV6-6 and J usage is TRBJ2-1, with TRBD1 matching over 7 bases. CDR1 is MNHNY, CDR2 SVGAGI, per germline (reference sequence). V shed 7 bases, J shed 2 bases, and the junction held 5 bases outside the gene matches. The CDR3 loop spans 14 amino acids. CDR3 protein: CASMGTETYNEQFF. CDR3 nucleotides: TGTGCCAGCATGGGGACAGAGACCTACAATGAGCAGTTCTTC.

This chain uses TRBV28 with TRBJ2-7; 11 bases line up with TRBD2. The germline V gene has CDR1 MDHEN and CDR2 SYDVKM. The trim removed 5 bases at V and 5 bases at J, leaving 5 bases unmatched. The length of the CDR3 is 14 residues. The CDR3 loop is CASSIAGGPDEQYF. The CDR3 region has the DNA TGTGCCAGCAGTATAGCGGGAGGGCCCGACGAGCAGTACTTC.

The chain joins TRBV6-6 to TRBJ2-5; TRBD2 aligns across 9 bases. Germline CDR1 is MNHNY and CDR2 is SVGAGI (reference sequence). Unmatched junction bases numbered 1, after V lost 2 bases and J lost 3 bases. The CDR3 loop spans 14 amino acids. The CDR3 sequence is CASSYRGGEETQYF. Here the CDR3 DNA reads TGTGCCAGCAGTTACCGCGGGGGGGAAGAGACCCAGTACTTC.

The CDR3 DNA reads as TGTGCCAGTAGAGGTGGACAGGCCGGTGGGAACACTGAAGCTTTCTTT. Translating gives CASRGGQAGGNTEAFF. J is TRBJ1-1 and V is TRBV19; TRBD1 agrees at 7 bases. Germline V gene data show CDR1 as LNHDA and CDR2 as SQIVND (reference sequence). The trim removed 6 bases at V and 1 base at J, leaving 11 bases unmatched. This CDR3 region has 16 residues.

The chain is built from TRBV18 and TRBJ1-2; no reliable D call. There are 14 residues in the CDR3. Trimming pared 3 bases from V and 10 bases from J, leaving 18 bases between. Germline loops: CDR1 KGHSH, CDR2 LQKENI. CDR3 loop: CASSPGWAPADYTF. CDR3 sequence (DNA): TGTGCCAGCTCACCGGGTTGGGCGCCGGCTGACTACACCTTC.

The chain couples TRBV27 to TRBJ1-2; 9 nucleotides align to TRBD1. CDR3 length: 14 residues. The J segment lost 8 bases and the V segment lost 2 bases, leaving 6 bases of the junction unmatched. CDR1 is MNHEY, CDR2 SMNVEV, per germline (reference sequence). The CDR3 bases are TGTGCCAGCAGTTTACAGGGACAGGGAGGAGGCTACACCTTC. This codes for CASSLQGQGGGYTF.

This chain joins TRBV18 and TRBJ2-2; possibly TRBD1 for D (5 bases). Germline V gives CDR1 KGHSH, CDR2 LQKENI. V was shortened by 4 bases and J by 1 base, with 16 bases between the two germline ends. The CDR3 consists of 17 residues. The chain's CDR3 is CASSLLPQGLNTGELFF. CDR3 coding DNA: TGTGCCAGCTCACTATTACCCCAGGGTTTGAACACCGGGGAGCTGTTTTTT.